The subject of this entry is one T cell receptor (beta chain). What it binds is not known. CDR3 length: 15 amino acids. V was cut by 6 bases and J by 8 bases, with 22 bases left in between. The germline CDR1 and CDR2 sequences are MNHEY and SVGAGI. This record belongs to a study of cytomegalovirus exposure and HLA in healthy donors. Whole-study findings and limits: A prior analysis recorded that most TCR beta V segments were productive about 87% or about 30% of the time. The investigators catalogued some 160 TCR beta chains as cytomegalovirus-associated. Only CMV serostatus was available as immune exposure information.

13 Jbeta primers and 60 Vbeta primers were used for the PCR. The protocol was immunoSEQ multiplex PCR, while the TCRdb copy is restricted to in-frame clones and leaves out a portion. The table records roughly 160,000 clones, 80% to 90% of them present only once. The sequence derives from a man aged 45-65 years in good health and CMV-seropositive. Sequencing input: PBMCs. The V gene is TRBV6-5, the J gene TRBJ1-2, with D perhaps matching TRBD1 (5 bases). The CDR3 coding sequence is TGTGCCAGCAGCCTGGACGGGACTCACTATGCGGGCTACACCTTC. Translation: CASSLDGTHYAGYTF.